A selection of T cell receptor beta chains follows, all from one sample in a study of T-cell reconstitution after alpha-beta-depleted transplantation in children. TCRdb re-analysed the PCR reads in MiXCR, keeping a single row per CDR3 protein. Of roughly 160,000 distinct CDR3 sequences listed, approximately 12% are singletons. The specimen comprised PBMCs, sampled before TCRalphabeta/CD19-depleted stem cell transplant. These receptor sequences come from a boy aged 2 to 9 with acute myeloid leukemia, due to receive a stem cell transplant. The CDR3 runs from the conserved cysteine through the conserved F or W. A D gene is named only where the DNA matches it firmly. Clone size is given for some rows only: seen once, a few or many times, or a class if the clone is expanded.

d_call: TRBD1; j_call: TRBJ2-3; v_call: TRBV29-1; clone_size: many; cdr3_nt: TGCAGCGTTGGGAGTGGACAGGGGGCGACAGATACGCAGTATTTT; cdr3_aa: CSVGSGQGATDTQYF
d_call: TRBD2; j_call: TRBJ2-1; v_call: TRBV7-3; clone_size: many; cdr3_nt: TGTGCCAGCAGCTTATTGGGCGGGAGTTACAATGAGCAGTTCTTC; cdr3_aa: CASSLLGGSYNEQFF
d_call: TRBD2; j_call: TRBJ2-7; v_call: TRBV19; clone_size: many; cdr3_nt: TGTGCCAGTAGTATTTTCCTGGCGGGAGGGTACGAGCAGTACTTC; cdr3_aa: CASSIFLAGGYEQYF
d_call: -; j_call: TRBJ2-5; v_call: TRBV29-1; clone_size: many; cdr3_nt: TGCAGCGTTGAGGGCATGGGACAAGAGACCCAGTACTTC; cdr3_aa: CSVEGMGQETQYF
d_call: -; j_call: TRBJ1-1; v_call: TRBV7-6; clone_size: many; cdr3_nt: TGTGCCAGCAGCTTATACTCCACCATGAACACTGAAGCTTTCTTT; cdr3_aa: CASSLYSTMNTEAFF
d_call: -; j_call: TRBJ2-3; v_call: TRBV18; clone_size: many; cdr3_nt: TGTGCCAGCTCACCCCAAACCACCACAGATACGCAGTATTTT; cdr3_aa: CASSPQTTTDTQYF
d_call: -; j_call: TRBJ1-3; v_call: TRBV3-1; clone_size: many; cdr3_nt: TGTGCCAGCAGCCAAGATTACTCTGGAAACACCATATATTTT; cdr3_aa: CASSQDYSGNTIYF
d_call: -; j_call: TRBJ2-1; v_call: TRBV5-1; clone_size: many; cdr3_nt: TGCGCCAGCAGCTTGGCTTGGGTCACCTACAATGAGCAGTTCTTC; cdr3_aa: CASSLAWVTYNEQFF
d_call: TRBD2; j_call: TRBJ2-7; v_call: TRBV6-5; clone_size: many; cdr3_nt: TGTGCCAGCAGTTATGCCGGGACCCTGGGACTAGCGGAGGAGTACGAGCAGTACTTC; cdr3_aa: CASSYAGTLGLAEEYEQYF
d_call: TRBD1; j_call: TRBJ1-3; v_call: TRBV20-1; clone_size: -; cdr3_nt: TGCAGTGCCCCCTTGGACAGGGGGCCTGGAAACACCATATATTTT; cdr3_aa: CSAPLDRGPGNTIYF
d_call: -; j_call: TRBJ1-6; v_call: TRBV7-2; clone_size: many; cdr3_nt: TGTGCCAGCAGCCCGGCGGGGGAAACCCTCCACTTT; cdr3_aa: CASSPAGETLHF
d_call: TRBD1; j_call: TRBJ1-5; v_call: TRBV24-1; clone_size: many; cdr3_nt: TGTGCCACCCGTGCGACAGGGAATCAGCCCCAGCATTTT; cdr3_aa: CATRATGNQPQHF
d_call: -; j_call: TRBJ2-3; v_call: TRBV7-6; clone_size: many; cdr3_nt: TGTGCCAGCAGCTCAATAGCGGATACGCAGTATTTT; cdr3_aa: CASSSIADTQYF
d_call: -; j_call: TRBJ2-3; v_call: TRBV7-6; clone_size: many; cdr3_nt: TGTGCCAGCAGTTGGGGGCAGGGCGGCGCAGATACGCAGTATTTT; cdr3_aa: CASSWGQGGADTQYF
d_call: -; j_call: TRBJ2-7; v_call: TRBV19; clone_size: many; cdr3_nt: TGTGCCAGTAGTATATATCAGGGCTACGAGCAGTACTTC; cdr3_aa: CASSIYQGYEQYF
d_call: -; j_call: TRBJ2-7; v_call: TRBV25-1; clone_size: many; cdr3_nt: TGTGCCAGCAGTGGTAGCGGAGAAGTCGAGCAGTACTTC; cdr3_aa: CASSGSGEVEQYF
d_call: TRBD2; j_call: TRBJ2-2; v_call: TRBV6-1; clone_size: many; cdr3_nt: TGTGCCAGCATTCCATATCGCGGGGGGCCTAACACCGGGGAGCTGTTTTTT; cdr3_aa: CASIPYRGGPNTGELFF
d_call: -; j_call: TRBJ2-1; v_call: TRBV5-6; clone_size: medium-sized; cdr3_nt: TGTGCCAGCAGCTTGGTTCGCAGTGAGCAGTTCTTC; cdr3_aa: CASSLVRSEQFF
d_call: -; j_call: TRBJ2-4; v_call: TRBV28; clone_size: many; cdr3_nt: TGTGCCAGCAGCAGGAAACTAGCCAAAAACATTCAGTACTTC; cdr3_aa: CASSRKLAKNIQYF
d_call: -; j_call: TRBJ1-2; v_call: TRBV3-1; clone_size: many; cdr3_nt: TGTGCCAGCAGCCAAGGGAGGGCCCGGCGTGGCTACACCTTC; cdr3_aa: CASSQGRARRGYTF
d_call: -; j_call: TRBJ2-1; v_call: TRBV4-1; clone_size: many; cdr3_nt: TGCGCCAGCAGCCAAGGCGTGGGAGAACAGTTCTTC; cdr3_aa: CASSQGVGEQFF
d_call: -; j_call: TRBJ2-3; v_call: TRBV11-1; clone_size: many; cdr3_nt: TGTGCCAGCAGCCCCGGCGGTGGGGATACGCAGTATTTT; cdr3_aa: CASSPGGGDTQYF
d_call: -; j_call: TRBJ2-3; v_call: TRBV5-1; clone_size: many; cdr3_nt: TGCGCCAGCAGCTTGGACTCTATTCCCCCGGTGGATACGCAGTATTTT; cdr3_aa: CASSLDSIPPVDTQYF
d_call: -; j_call: TRBJ2-4; v_call: TRBV7-6; clone_size: few; cdr3_nt: TGTGCCAGCAGCTTAGAGGGGGGGAGGAGGGCCAAAAACATTCAGTACTTC; cdr3_aa: CASSLEGGRRAKNIQYF
d_call: -; j_call: TRBJ2-7; v_call: TRBV5-1; clone_size: many; cdr3_nt: TGCGCCAGCAGCGACCTGGGGGGAGCCGCCTACGAGCAGTACTTC; cdr3_aa: CASSDLGGAAYEQYF
d_call: TRBD2; j_call: TRBJ2-3; v_call: TRBV20-1; clone_size: many; cdr3_nt: TGCAGTGCCCCATATGCGGGGGGAACAGATACGCAGTATTTT; cdr3_aa: CSAPYAGGTDTQYF
d_call: -; j_call: TRBJ1-1; v_call: TRBV11-2; clone_size: many; cdr3_nt: TGTGCCAGCAGCTTCCCCCGGTGGGGGAACACTGAAGCTTTCTTT; cdr3_aa: CASSFPRWGNTEAFF
d_call: TRBD2; j_call: TRBJ2-1; v_call: TRBV20-1; clone_size: many; cdr3_nt: TGCAGTGCTAGAGACATACTGGTGCTTCGCGGGAGGGGCAATGAGCAGTTCTTC; cdr3_aa: CSARDILVLRGRGNEQFF
d_call: -; j_call: TRBJ2-3; v_call: TRBV11-2; clone_size: once; cdr3_nt: TGTGCCAGCAGCCCCTGGGTGAGCACAGATACGCAGTATTTT; cdr3_aa: CASSPWVSTDTQYF
d_call: TRBD2; j_call: TRBJ2-1; v_call: TRBV9; clone_size: once; cdr3_nt: TGTGCCAGCAGCGTAGGTCTAGCGGGAGCCTACAATGAGCAGTTCTTC; cdr3_aa: CASSVGLAGAYNEQFF
d_call: -; j_call: TRBJ2-5; v_call: TRBV12-3/TRBV12-4; clone_size: many; cdr3_nt: TGTGCCAGCAGGTCCACAGGGAAGACCCAGTACTTC; cdr3_aa: CASRSTGKTQYF
d_call: -; j_call: TRBJ2-7; v_call: TRBV7-9; clone_size: many; cdr3_nt: TGTGCCAGCAGCTTAGTCGGTCGGGGGTCCTACGAGCAGTACTTC; cdr3_aa: CASSLVGRGSYEQYF
d_call: -; j_call: TRBJ1-1; v_call: TRBV20-1; clone_size: many; cdr3_nt: TGCAGTGCTAGGTGGAACACTGAAGCTTTCTTT; cdr3_aa: CSARWNTEAFF
d_call: TRBD1; j_call: TRBJ2-5; v_call: TRBV5-6; clone_size: many; cdr3_nt: TGTGCCAGCAGCTTGGGGGGGACAGCTATACAAGAGACCCAGTACTTC; cdr3_aa: CASSLGGTAIQETQYF
d_call: -; j_call: TRBJ1-4; v_call: TRBV4-1; clone_size: many; cdr3_nt: TGCGCCAGCAGCCAAGTCAGAGAGCGGCTGTTTTTT; cdr3_aa: CASSQVRERLFF
d_call: TRBD1; j_call: TRBJ2-7; v_call: TRBV28; clone_size: many; cdr3_nt: TGTGCCAGCTTCCCGACAGGGGGACACGAGCAGTACTTC; cdr3_aa: CASFPTGGHEQYF
d_call: TRBD2; j_call: TRBJ2-1; v_call: TRBV2; clone_size: many; cdr3_nt: TGTGCCAGCAGCGAGGGACTAGGCCTTGAGCAGTTCTTC; cdr3_aa: CASSEGLGLEQFF
d_call: -; j_call: TRBJ2-7; v_call: TRBV28; clone_size: few; cdr3_nt: TGTGCCAGCAGTTTACAGCAGCGCGAAAACTATTACGAGCAGTACTTC; cdr3_aa: CASSLQQRENYYEQYF
d_call: -; j_call: TRBJ2-3; v_call: TRBV29-1; clone_size: few; cdr3_nt: TGCAGCGTTGACTTCGGGACATCCGCGGATACGCAGTATTTT; cdr3_aa: CSVDFGTSADTQYF
d_call: TRBD1; j_call: TRBJ1-2; v_call: TRBV5-6; clone_size: many; cdr3_nt: TGTGCCAGCAGCCAGTACAGGGGCGGCTACACCTTC; cdr3_aa: CASSQYRGGYTF
d_call: -; j_call: TRBJ2-1; v_call: TRBV12-3/TRBV12-4; clone_size: few; cdr3_nt: TGTGCCAGCAGTTTATCTCATTCCTACCCCTCAGGGTACAATGAGCAGTTCTTC; cdr3_aa: CASSLSHSYPSGYNEQFF
d_call: TRBD1; j_call: TRBJ1-6; v_call: TRBV9; clone_size: many; cdr3_nt: TGTGCCAGCAGCGTAGGGGGGACAGAAGGTTCACCCCTCCACTTT; cdr3_aa: CASSVGGTEGSPLHF
d_call: -; j_call: TRBJ2-3; v_call: TRBV5-2; clone_size: -; cdr3_nt: TGTGCCAGGGGCCCCGGGCGGGGGCGGCCATATACGCAGTATTTT; cdr3_aa: CARGPGRGRPYTQYF
d_call: -; j_call: TRBJ2-7; v_call: TRBV6-2/TRBV6-3; clone_size: many; cdr3_nt: TGTGCCAGCACGCACTCCTACGAGCAGTACTTC; cdr3_aa: CASTHSYEQYF
d_call: TRBD2; j_call: TRBJ2-7; v_call: TRBV20-1; clone_size: many; cdr3_nt: TGCAGTGCTCCCAGGCTAGCGGGAGCAGGGGAGCAGTACTTC; cdr3_aa: CSAPRLAGAGEQYF
d_call: TRBD2; j_call: TRBJ2-5; v_call: TRBV10-2; clone_size: many; cdr3_nt: TGCGCCAGCAGTGAGGGAGGCGGGAGTTGGGAGACCCAGTACTTC; cdr3_aa: CASSEGGGSWETQYF
d_call: -; j_call: TRBJ1-1; v_call: TRBV10-2; clone_size: many; cdr3_nt: TGCGCCACCCAACACTCGGCTGAAGCTTTCTTT; cdr3_aa: CATQHSAEAFF
d_call: -; j_call: TRBJ1-2; v_call: TRBV4-1; clone_size: many; cdr3_nt: TGCGCCAGCAGCCAAGAGAAGATACGGACAGCCTATGGCTACACCTTC; cdr3_aa: CASSQEKIRTAYGYTF
d_call: TRBD1; j_call: TRBJ1-2; v_call: TRBV20-1; clone_size: many; cdr3_nt: TGCAGTGCTAGGCAGGGACAGGGCTACACCTTC; cdr3_aa: CSARQGQGYTF
d_call: -; j_call: TRBJ1-3; v_call: TRBV4-2; clone_size: many; cdr3_nt: TGTGCCAGCAGCCAAGATATTGGGGAGGCTGGAAACACCATATATTTT; cdr3_aa: CASSQDIGEAGNTIYF
d_call: TRBD2; j_call: TRBJ2-3; v_call: TRBV12-3/TRBV12-4; clone_size: many; cdr3_nt: TGTGCCAGCATCCCCCGGGGGGGCAGCACAGATACGCAGTATTTT; cdr3_aa: CASIPRGGSTDTQYF
d_call: TRBD1; j_call: TRBJ1-1; v_call: TRBV3-1; clone_size: many; cdr3_nt: TGTGCCAGCAGCCAGGGGGCAGGGGGTTGGGACACTGAAGCTTTCTTT; cdr3_aa: CASSQGAGGWDTEAFF
d_call: -; j_call: TRBJ1-1; v_call: TRBV20-1; clone_size: many; cdr3_nt: TGCAGTGCTCGCCCCACCGTGAACACTGAAGCTTTCTTT; cdr3_aa: CSARPTVNTEAFF
d_call: -; j_call: TRBJ2-1; v_call: TRBV5-1; clone_size: many; cdr3_nt: TGCGCCAGCAGCACGTGGGACCTAGCTGCCTACAATGAGCAGTTCTTC; cdr3_aa: CASSTWDLAAYNEQFF
d_call: -; j_call: TRBJ2-5; v_call: TRBV5-1; clone_size: many; cdr3_nt: TGCGCCAGCAGCTTAGGTGGCCTCCAAGAGACCCAGTACTTC; cdr3_aa: CASSLGGLQETQYF
d_call: -; j_call: TRBJ1-2; v_call: TRBV12-3/TRBV12-4; clone_size: many; cdr3_nt: TGTGCCAGCAGTCCGGGGGGGCAGGGGCTGAACTATGGCTACACCTTC; cdr3_aa: CASSPGGQGLNYGYTF
d_call: TRBD1; j_call: TRBJ1-2; v_call: TRBV9; clone_size: many; cdr3_nt: TGTGCCAGCAGCGCTCGGGCAGGGGGCTATGGCTACACCTTC; cdr3_aa: CASSARAGGYGYTF
d_call: TRBD1; j_call: TRBJ1-2; v_call: TRBV20-1; clone_size: many; cdr3_nt: TGCAGTGCCACGACAGGGGATGACTATGGCTACACCTTC; cdr3_aa: CSATTGDDYGYTF
d_call: TRBD2; j_call: TRBJ2-3; v_call: TRBV20-1; clone_size: many; cdr3_nt: TGCAGTGGGACTAGCGGGTACACAGATACGCAGTATTTT; cdr3_aa: CSGTSGYTDTQYF
d_call: -; j_call: TRBJ2-1; v_call: TRBV5-1; clone_size: -; cdr3_nt: TGCGCCAGCAGCTTGGAGGGAACAGAGCAGTTCTTC; cdr3_aa: CASSLEGTEQFF